The 27 T cell receptor beta chains below were found in one sample sequenced in a study of CD4 T cells in relation to SARS-CoV-2 and coronaviruses. Unexposed donor CD4+ T cells date from 2011-2018, before the COVID-19 pandemic. Isolation of CD4+ T cells took place after around 11 days in culture. Clones were sequenced by immunoSEQ multiplex PCR, and TCRdb holds only the in-frame ones, with some missing. The table records about 30,000 clones, about 78% of them present only once. Their antigens remain unidentified. The sequenced sample consisted of CD4+ T cells from PBMCs, cultured in vitro. These receptor sequences come from a human donor in good health.

The rearrangement joins TRBV4-2 to TRBJ2-7; D unclear. V lost 1 base and J 3 bases, leaving 16 bases between the germline ends. Germline lookup yields CDR1 LGHNA and CDR2 YNFKEQ. The CDR3 totals 16 residues. The CDR3 here is CASSQGFDLQVYEQYF. As DNA, the CDR3 is TGTGCCAGCAGCCAAGGGTTCGATCTCCAAGTCTACGAGCAGTACTTC.

The chain recombines TRBV5-1 with TRBJ2-5; the D gene is possibly TRBD1 (5 bases). Trimming cost V 1 base and J 5 bases, with 9 bases left between them. Germline CDR1 is SGHRS and CDR2 is YFSETQ. CDR3 size: 13 residues. The DNA of the CDR3 is TGCGCCAGCAGCTTGTGGGGCACGGAGACCCAGTACTTC. Protein product: CASSLWGTETQYF.

V is TRBV7-2 and J is TRBJ2-2; 7 bases align to TRBD2. J was trimmed by 5 bases and V by 0 bases; bases with no gene match: 6. The germline V gene encodes CDR1 SGHTA and CDR2 FQGNSA. The CDR3 has 16 amino acids. CDR3 bases: TGTGCCAGCAGCTTAGCGGGAGGGTGGTCAACCGGGGAGCTGTTTTTT. Translation gives CASSLAGGWSTGELFF.

This clone was seen only a few times. The J gene is TRBJ1-6, the V gene TRBV7-8; 9 bases match TRBD1. The CDR3 length is 14 residues. V lost 3 bases to trimming and J lost 7 bases; unmatched junction nucleotides: 1. Per germline, CDR1 SGHVS and CDR2 FQNEAQ. The CDR3 region has the DNA TGTGCCAGCAGCTTCGACAGGGGGAATTCACCCCTCCACTTT. Its protein is CASSFDRGNSPLHF.

J is TRBJ2-7 and V is TRBV27; D is perhaps TRBD2 (5 bases). Trimming removed 9 bases at V and 3 bases at J, with 18 bases between. There are 14 residues in the CDR3. Germline V gene sequence: CDR1 MNHEY, CDR2 SMNVEV (reference sequence). CDR3: CASRPRLADYEQYF. The CDR3 DNA is TGTGCCAGTAGACCGCGCCTAGCCGACTACGAGCAGTACTTC.

The CDR3 sequence is CASSSKRSTNSADTQYF. The CDR3 region has the DNA TGTGCCAGCAGCTCTAAAAGGTCCACTAATAGTGCAGATACGCAGTATTTT. The V call is TRBV21-1, the J call TRBJ2-3; TRBD2 reflects the table's D call only, with no check against the DNA. TRBV21-1 is noted as a pseudogene. There are 17 residues in the CDR3.

The rearrangement links TRBV6-2 or TRBV6-3 to TRBJ2-3; 7 positions agree with TRBD2. This CDR3 has 12 amino acids. CDR1 and CDR2 (germline): MNHEY, SVGEGT. V shed 5 bases and J 4 bases; nucleotides not matched to a gene: 0. CDR3 sequence: CASSREADTQYF. CDR3 nucleotide sequence: TGTGCCAGCAGTCGGGAGGCAGATACGCAGTATTTT.

The chain has TRBV4-2 and TRBJ1-5; D is uncertain. Germline lookup yields CDR1 LGHNA and CDR2 YNFKEQ. The CDR3 is made up of 14 amino acids. V was shortened by 1 base and J by 0 bases, with 4 bases between the two germline ends. DNA of the CDR3: TGTGCCAGCAGCCAAGGGAGTAGCAATCAGCCCCAGCATTTT. Amino acid sequence: CASSQGSSNQPQHF.

This clone occurred a few times. The chain carries TRBV11-2 and TRBJ2-6, with 8 bases aligning to TRBD1. The CDR3 length is 17 residues. Per the germline V gene, CDR1 is SGHAT and CDR2 is FQNNGV. The J segment lost 1 base and the V segment lost 1 base, leaving 3 bases of the junction unmatched. CDR3 residues: CASSLVTGGSGANVLTF. The DNA for the CDR3 is TGTGCCAGCAGCTTAGTTACAGGGGGTTCTGGGGCCAACGTCCTGACTTTC. Combining the CDR3 with reference TRBV11-2 and TRBJ2-6 gives the whole variable domain EAGVAQSPRYKIIEKRQSVAFWCNPISGHATLYWYQQILGQGPKLLIQFQNNGVVDDSQLPKDRFSAERLKGVDSTLKIQPAKLEDSAVYLCASSLVTGGSGANVLTFGAGSRLTVL.

The sample holds a few counts of this clone. The rearrangement joins TRBV2 to TRBJ2-5; the match to TRBD2 covers 10 bases. With 5 bases clipped from V and 9 bases from J, the junction kept 9 bases outside the gene matches. CDR1 and CDR2 from the germline V gene are SNHLY and FYNNEI. This CDR3 is built from 14 residues. In nucleotides, the CDR3 is TGTGCCAGCAGTACATTAGCGGGGGGCCGTGCCCAGTACTTC. This sequence encodes CASSTLAGGRAQYF.

The chain couples TRBV10-3 to TRBJ1-1; the D is unclear. Germline-derived CDR1 and CDR2 are ENHRY and SYGVKD. The CDR3 spans 13 residues. With 10 bases removed from V and 1 base from J, the gap between germline ends came to 13 bases. CDR3 sequence reads: CATLLRENTEAFF. The CDR3 DNA follows: TGTGCCACTCTTCTGCGGGAGAACACTGAAGCTTTCTTT.

CDR3 loop: CASSYSRADTQYF. CDR3 nucleotide sequence: TGTGCCAGCAGTTACTCGAGGGCAGATACGCAGTATTTT. The rearrangement links TRBV6-6 to TRBJ2-3; a possible D gene is TRBD2 (5 bases). Germline V gives CDR1 MNHNY, CDR2 SVGAGI (reference sequence). CDR3 length equals 13 residues. The ends were cut back, 0 bases at V and 4 bases at J, with 5 bases in the middle.

This clone was seen once. CDR3 in amino acids: CAWSVTAPDAFF. CDR3 nucleotide sequence: TGTGCCTGGAGTGTAACGGCCCCGGACGCTTTCTTT. The chain combines TRBV30 with TRBJ1-1; no firm D call. This CDR3 comprises 12 residues. Trimming left V 0 bases short and J 11 bases short, with 13 bases between. Germline V gene data show CDR1 as GTSNPN and CDR2 as SVGIG (reference sequence).

The chain carries TRBV9 and TRBJ2-2, with 7 bases identical to TRBD2. V shed 3 bases and J 7 bases; nucleotides not matched to a gene: 6. The CDR3 is 14 residues long. The germline V gene encodes CDR1 SGDLS and CDR2 YYNGEE. The DNA for the CDR3 is TGTGCCAGCAGCGCCTCACTAGCGTACGGGGAGCTGTTTTTT. Translating gives CASSASLAYGELFF.

This sequence joins TRBV7-9 and TRBJ2-7; D call uncertain. V was pared by 10 bases and J by 5 bases, with 12 bases between. This CDR3 has 11 amino acids. Germline V gene sequence: CDR1 SEHNR, CDR2 FQNEAQ (reference sequence). DNA of the CDR3: TGTGCCACCACCGACTTTAACGAGCAGTACTTC. It yields the protein CATTDFNEQYF.

This chain connects TRBV3-1 (or the pseudogene TRBV3-2) to TRBJ1-2, with D tentatively TRBD1 (5 bases). Germline V lookup: CDR1 LGHDT, CDR2 YNNKEL (reference sequence). The CDR3 totals 14 residues. V was cut by 1 base and J by 8 bases, with 14 bases left in between. The CDR3 DNA reads as TGTGCCAGCAGCCAAGCTGACAGCTATGGGGGCTACACCTTC. Protein product: CASSQADSYGGYTF.

The CDR3 protein is CASSREGQGARGYTF. The CDR3 coding sequence is TGCGCCAGCAGCCGAGAGGGACAGGGGGCGCGGGGCTACACCTTC. The chain couples TRBV4-3 to TRBJ1-2, with 12 nucleotides matching TRBD1. The J segment lost 8 bases and the V segment lost 4 bases, leaving 8 bases of the junction unmatched. The CDR3 extends over 15 amino acids. Germline lookup yields CDR1 LGHNA and CDR2 YSLEER.

This chain uses TRBV7-2 with TRBJ2-3; 10 nucleotides agree with TRBD2. Germline-derived CDR1 and CDR2 are SGHTA and FQGNSA. J lost 1 base, V lost 6 bases, and 7 bases had no gene match. The CDR3 length is 16 residues. CDR3 sequence reads: CASSRNSGGGTDTQYF. DNA for the CDR3: TGTGCCAGCAGTCGGAACAGCGGGGGGGGCACAGATACGCAGTATTTT.

The genes are TRBV9 and TRBJ2-3; the match to TRBD2 covers 12 bases. With 3 bases clipped from V and 6 bases from J, the junction kept 5 bases outside the gene matches. Germline V gene sequence: CDR1 SGDLS, CDR2 YYNGEE. This CDR3 contains 15 residues. The CDR3 sequence is CASSGPTSGSDTQYF. CDR3 in DNA: TGTGCCAGCAGCGGCCCGACTAGCGGGAGTGATACGCAGTATTTT.

The chain combines TRBV11-2 with TRBJ2-3, with 7 bases identical to TRBD1. The CDR3 spans 13 residues. V dropped 6 bases and J dropped 4; count of bases not matched to a gene: 4. The germline V gene has CDR1 SGHAT and CDR2 FQNNGV. The CDR3 sequence: CASRYRGADTQYF. The CDR3 DNA is TGTGCCAGCAGATACAGGGGCGCAGATACGCAGTATTTT.

This clone has just one count. The V gene is TRBV3-1 (or the pseudogene TRBV3-2), the J gene TRBJ2-5; D is possibly TRBD2 (5 bases). Germline CDR1 LGHDT, CDR2 YNNKEL (reference sequence). This CDR3 region has 15 residues. V was pared by 0 bases and J by 4 bases, with 12 bases between. The CDR3, as DNA: TGTGCCAGCAGCCAAGATCTACGGGGTGGAGAGACCCAGTACTTC. It yields the protein CASSQDLRGGETQYF.

This chain uses TRBV15 with TRBJ2-3; D may match TRBD1 or TRBD2 (5 bases each). The ends were cut back, 10 bases at V and 6 bases at J, with 26 bases in the middle. Germline assignment: CDR1 LNHNV and CDR2 YYDKDF (reference sequence). The CDR3 sequence is 16 residues long. The CDR3 nucleotides read TGTGCCATCTCTAGCAGGTCGAGGGGCCACGTCGATACGCAGTATTTT. Translated: CAISSRSRGHVDTQYF. The full variable domain, rest sourced from reference TRBV15 and TRBJ2-3, is DAMVIQNPRYQVTQFGKPVTLSCSQTLNHNVMYWYQQKSSQAPKLLFHYYDKDFNNEADTPDNFQSRRPNTSFCFLDIRSPGLGDTAMYLCAISSRSRGHVDTQYFGPGTRLTVL.

The chain joins TRBV28 to TRBJ2-2; 9 bases agree with TRBD2. The CDR3 has 14 residues. Looked up from germline, CDR1 is MDHEN and CDR2 is SYDVKM. The CDR3 here is CALGLAGPTGELFF. In DNA form, the CDR3 reads TGTGCTCTCGGGCTAGCGGGGCCGACCGGGGAGCTGTTTTTT.

The chain uses TRBV27 and TRBJ1-2, with D tentatively TRBD1 (5 bases). The CDR3 is 15 residues long. The germline gives CDR1 MNHEY, CDR2 SMNVEV (reference sequence). Deletions cut 5 bases from V and 6 bases from J, with 19 bases between. The CDR3 region is CASSPPPDRRNGYTF. As DNA, the CDR3 is TGTGCCAGCAGTCCTCCCCCAGACAGAAGAAATGGCTACACCTTC.

This clone was seen a few times. The chain couples TRBV5-4 to TRBJ2-3; unclear D gene. V gave up 3 bases and J gave up 5 bases, with 7 bases separating them. CDR1 is SGHNT and CDR2 is YYREEE in the germline V gene (reference sequence). The CDR3 is 12 amino acids. For the CDR3, the DNA is TGTGCCAGCAGCTATTCCAGAGATACGCAGTATTTT. The encoded protein is CASSYSRDTQYF.

This clone is a singleton in its sample. V is TRBV5-1 and J is TRBJ2-3; 8 bases are shared with TRBD1. After removal of 1 base from V and 2 bases from J, the junction contained 12 bases not matched to a gene. The length of the CDR3 is 18 residues. From germline, CDR1 is SGHRS and CDR2 YFSETQ. The CDR3 is CASSLHPRQGPTTDTQYF. The CDR3 nucleotides read TGCGCCAGCAGCTTGCATCCGCGACAGGGGCCAACCACAGATACGCAGTATTTT.

The CDR3, as DNA: TGTGCCAGCTCACCCGCCGTTGGCGTCGATGAGCAGTTCTTC. Its protein is CASSPAVGVDEQFF. This sequence joins TRBV18 and TRBJ2-1; no reliable D call. V gave up 3 bases and J gave up 8 bases, with 14 bases separating them. CDR3 size: 14 residues. Germline CDR1 reads KGHSH; CDR2 reads LQKENI.